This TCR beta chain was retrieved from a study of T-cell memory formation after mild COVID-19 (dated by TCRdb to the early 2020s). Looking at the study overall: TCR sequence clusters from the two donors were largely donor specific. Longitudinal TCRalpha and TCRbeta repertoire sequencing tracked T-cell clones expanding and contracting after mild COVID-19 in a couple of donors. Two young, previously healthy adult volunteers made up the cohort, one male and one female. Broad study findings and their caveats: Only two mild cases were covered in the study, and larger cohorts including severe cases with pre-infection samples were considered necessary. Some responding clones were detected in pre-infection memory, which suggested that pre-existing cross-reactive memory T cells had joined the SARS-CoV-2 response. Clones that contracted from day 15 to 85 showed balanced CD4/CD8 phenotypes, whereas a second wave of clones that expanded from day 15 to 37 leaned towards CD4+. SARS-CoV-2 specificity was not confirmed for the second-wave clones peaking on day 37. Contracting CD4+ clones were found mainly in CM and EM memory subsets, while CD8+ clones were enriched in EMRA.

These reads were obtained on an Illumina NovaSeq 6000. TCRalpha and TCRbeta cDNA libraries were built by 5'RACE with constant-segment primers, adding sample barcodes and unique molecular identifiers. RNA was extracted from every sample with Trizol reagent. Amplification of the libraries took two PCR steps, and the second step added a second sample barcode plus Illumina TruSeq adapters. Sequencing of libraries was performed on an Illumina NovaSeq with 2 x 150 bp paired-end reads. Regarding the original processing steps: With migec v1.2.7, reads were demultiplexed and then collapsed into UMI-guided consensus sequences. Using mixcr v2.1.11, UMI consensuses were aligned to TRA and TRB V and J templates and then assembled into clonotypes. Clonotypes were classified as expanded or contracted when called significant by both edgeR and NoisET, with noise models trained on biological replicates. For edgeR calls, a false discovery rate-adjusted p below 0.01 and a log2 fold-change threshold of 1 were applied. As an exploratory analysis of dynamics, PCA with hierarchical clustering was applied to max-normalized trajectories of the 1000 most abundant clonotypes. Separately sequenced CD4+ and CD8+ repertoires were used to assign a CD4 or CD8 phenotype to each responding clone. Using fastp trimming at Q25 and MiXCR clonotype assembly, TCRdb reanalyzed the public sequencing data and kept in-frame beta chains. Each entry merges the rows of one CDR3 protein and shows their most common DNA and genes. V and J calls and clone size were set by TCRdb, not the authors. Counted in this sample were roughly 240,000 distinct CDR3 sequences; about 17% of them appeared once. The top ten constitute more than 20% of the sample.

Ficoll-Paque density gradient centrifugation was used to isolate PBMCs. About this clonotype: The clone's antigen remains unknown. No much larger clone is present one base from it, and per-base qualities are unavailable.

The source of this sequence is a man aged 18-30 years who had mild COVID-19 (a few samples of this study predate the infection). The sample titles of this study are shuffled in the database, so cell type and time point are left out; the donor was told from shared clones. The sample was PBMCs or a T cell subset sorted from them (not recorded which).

CDR3 sequence: CASSLRGTIYF. The DNA is TGTGCCAGCAGCCTTCGGGGCACCATATATTTT. The V and J segments used are TRBV12-3 or TRBV12-4 and TRBJ1-3; the D gene cannot be resolved reliably. The CDR3 covers 11 residues, taking in both the cysteine and the phenylalanine. Only the CDR3 portion is preserved as DNA: 33 bases, with reading frame beginning at the first base. V gives up 6 bases and J gives up 9 bases, and the segment between their germline ends measures 9 bases.